This is a list of T cell receptor beta chains from one sample in a study of T-cell reconstitution after alpha-beta-depleted transplantation in children. From the PCR reads, TCRdb called clonotypes with MiXCR, one entry per CDR3 protein. Of around 670,000 distinct CDR3 sequences listed, about an eighth are singletons. The input for sequencing was PBMCs, taken before TCRalphabeta/CD19-depleted stem cell transplant. These receptors originate from a girl aged 2 to 9 with congenital amegakaryocytic thrombocytopenia, due to receive a stem cell transplant. CDR3s include the opening cysteine and the closing phenylalanine or tryptophan. D genes are given only for firm matches. Some rows mark clone size as missing; the rest say once, few, many or name a class of expanded clone.

j_gene | abundance | v_gene | d_gene | CDR3aa | CDR3nt
TRBJ2-7 | - | TRBV28 | TRBD2 | CASTSGTSSYEQYF | TGTGCCAGCACCTCCGGGACTAGCAGCTACGAGCAGTACTTC
TRBJ2-1 | many | TRBV7-9 | - | CASSFWESSYNEQFF | TGTGCCAGCAGCTTCTGGGAAAGCTCCTACAATGAGCAGTTCTTC
TRBJ1-2 | - | TRBV29-1 | TRBD1 | CSVEDPGQGGGYTF | TGCAGCGTTGAAGACCCCGGACAGGGGGGGGGCTACACCTTC
TRBJ2-5 | - | TRBV10-2 | TRBD2 | CASTSPSGQETQYF | TGCGCCAGCACATCCCCTAGCGGCCAAGAGACCCAGTACTTC
TRBJ1-1 | - | TRBV5-1 | - | CASSPVRDNTEAFF | TGCGCCAGCAGCCCTGTTAGGGATAACACTGAAGCTTTCTTT
TRBJ2-1 | many | TRBV20-1 | - | CSARLAPSYNEQFF | TGCAGTGCTAGACTAGCGCCCTCCTACAATGAGCAGTTCTTC
TRBJ2-1 | many | TRBV5-4 | - | CASSFRNSYNEQFF | TGTGCCAGCAGCTTCCGGAACTCCTACAATGAGCAGTTCTTC
TRBJ1-2 | - | TRBV7-9 | TRBD1 | CASSTGGQDYAYTF | TGTGCCAGCAGCACAGGGGGACAGGACTATGCCTACACCTTC
TRBJ2-3 | - | TRBV5-8 | TRBD2 | CASSLASGTYDTQYF | TGTGCCAGCAGCTTGGCTAGCGGGACCTACGATACGCAGTATTTT
TRBJ1-1 | - | TRBV10-2 | - | CASSEGPLGMNTEAFF | TGCGCCAGCAGTGAGGGCCCTTTGGGGATGAACACTGAAGCTTTCTTT
TRBJ2-1 | many | TRBV6-1 | TRBD2 | CASSPRSGSFNEQFF | TGTGCCAGCTCCCCGCGGAGCGGGAGTTTCAATGAGCAGTTCTTC
TRBJ1-1 | - | TRBV3-1 | - | CASSQPFGGMNTEAFF | TGTGCCAGCAGCCAACCGTTTGGGGGGATGAACACTGAAGCTTTCTTT
TRBJ2-5 | few | TRBV20-1 | - | CSASRNQGGSETQYF | TGCAGTGCTAGCCGTAATCAGGGGGGCTCGGAGACCCAGTACTTC
TRBJ2-1 | many | TRBV2 | TRBD1 | CASPLGQGAHNEQFF | TGTGCCAGCCCTTTAGGACAGGGGGCACACAATGAGCAGTTCTTC
TRBJ1-3 | few | TRBV15 | - | CATSRDRGPTIYF | TGTGCCACCAGCAGAGACCGGGGCCCCACCATATATTTT
TRBJ2-1 | many | TRBV20-1 | TRBD2 | CSARRGVNNEQFF | TGCAGTGCCCGACGGGGGGTAAACAATGAGCAGTTCTTC
TRBJ2-7 | many | TRBV6-1 | - | CASSRQAPYEQYF | TGTGCCAGCAGTCGACAGGCCCCCTACGAGCAGTACTTC
TRBJ2-1 | many | TRBV7-9 | TRBD2 | CASSLTEGGLARNEQFF | TGTGCCAGCAGCTTGACTGAGGGAGGGCTAGCGCGCAATGAGCAGTTCTTC
TRBJ2-2 | - | TRBV5-1 | TRBD2 | CASSFGLGTTILDTGELFF | TGCGCCAGCAGCTTTGGACTCGGGACTACCATCCTGGACACCGGGGAGCTGTTTTTT
TRBJ2-5 | - | TRBV10-3 | - | CAISVGWETQYF | TGTGCCATCAGTGTGGGGTGGGAGACCCAGTACTTC
TRBJ2-7 | - | TRBV20-1 | - | CSARDQPSGYEQYF | TGCAGTGCTAGAGATCAACCCTCCGGGTACGAGCAGTACTTC
TRBJ2-1 | - | TRBV20-1 | TRBD2 | CSARDRVAGVIWEQFF | TGCAGTGCTAGAGACCGGGTAGCGGGAGTAATTTGGGAGCAGTTCTTC